This record covers a single T cell receptor (beta chain). At one end, the junction sequence differs from germline, possibly due to a read error. The same CDR3 arises from other DNA sequences in this sample as well. The table came from immunoSEQ multiplex PCR; TCRdb's copy has only in-frame clones and leaves some out. This sample has roughly 50,000 clones; roughly nine tenths occur once, and the top ten carry about a sixth. The data were taken from a study of Tregs in tolerant kidney transplant recipients. Mixed chimerism was transient after nonmyeloablative marrow transplants from related graft donors. CDR3 length equals 13 residues. CDR1 is GTSNPN and CDR2 is SVGIG in the germline V gene (reference sequence).

This TCR derives from a human patient who received a combined kidney and bone marrow transplant. Some T cells may be transferred from the graft donor. The gene calls are TRBV30 and TRBJ1-1, with D possibly being TRBD1 (6 bases). The sample consisted of CD8+ T cells from blood (PBMCs), taken 12 months after the transplant. The CDR3 DNA reads as TGTGCCTGGAGTCAAGGGGGTAACACCGAAGCTTTCTTT. It yields the protein CAWSQGGNTEAFF.